These 8 T cell receptor beta chains originate from one sample sequenced in a study of read filtering for tumor transcriptome and immune sequencing. Molecular barcoded adaptors covering alpha/delta and beta/gamma chains were used on 400 ng RNA. MiXCR was run by TCRdb on the reads, yielding one entry per CDR3 protein. The profile shows about 46,000 distinct CDR3 sequences, 10% to 15% of them singletons. Sequenced input: a population of CD138-negative cells sorted from bone marrow. The source is a donor aged 40 or over with multiple myeloma.

Comments on this clonotype: This likely stems from a read error, as it lies one base from a far larger clone. The CDR3: CASSYTRGTPYNEQFF. The CDR3 DNA is TGTGCCAGCAGTTATACGAGAGGGACACCCTACAATGAGCAGTTCTTC. V gene TRBV6-5 combines with J gene TRBJ2-1; D is possibly TRBD1 (6 bases). Trimming cost V 3 bases and J 2 bases, with 14 bases left between them. The CDR3 contains 16 residues. Looked up from germline, CDR1 is MNHEY and CDR2 is SVGAGI.

This clonotype was detected many times. This chain uses TRBV5-1 with TRBJ2-1, with 7 bases matching TRBD2. CDR3 length: 15 amino acids. Germline CDR1 reads SGHRS; CDR2 reads YFSETQ. The CDR3 reads CASGQNERDYNEQFF. The CDR3 DNA follows: TGCGCAAGCGGGCAAAATGAGCGGGACTACAATGAGCAGTTCTTC.

This clonotype was detected ten times or more. The chain has TRBV29-1 and TRBJ2-7; D remains unclear. The germline V gene encodes CDR1 SQVTM and CDR2 ANQGSEA. The CDR3 sequence is 11 residues long. The V and J ends lost 1 base and 3 bases respectively, with 4 bases between them. The CDR3 protein is CSVEVLYEQYF. The CDR3 nucleotides are TGCAGCGTTGAAGTCCTCTACGAGCAGTACTTC.

The sample holds many counts of this clonotype. The rearrangement links TRBV2 to TRBJ2-3, with TRBD2 as a possible D gene (6 bases). There are 15 residues in the CDR3. CDR1 and CDR2 (germline): SNHLY, FYNNEI. The germline V and J ends were trimmed by 4 bases and 2 bases, with 13 bases remaining between them. The CDR3 DNA reads TGTGCCAGCAGTGGACCGGGACTGTCCACAGATACGCAGTATTTT. The encoded protein is CASSGPGLSTDTQYF.

Ten or more counts support this clonotype. The chain employs TRBV2 and TRBJ2-1; D gene unclear. V lost 8 bases and J 1 base, leaving 9 bases between the germline ends. Germline CDR1 reads SNHLY; CDR2 reads FYNNEI. The CDR3 loop spans 13 amino acids. The CDR3 protein is CASRFGSYNEQFF. Here the CDR3 DNA reads TGTGCCAGCCGCTTCGGGTCCTACAATGAGCAGTTCTTC. Based on the CDR3 plus reference TRBV2 and TRBJ2-1, the full variable domain is EPEVTQTPSHQVTQMGQEVILRCVPISNHLYFYWYRQILGQKVEFLVSFYNNEISEKSEIFDDQFSVERPDGSNFTLKIRSTKLEDSAMYFCASRFGSYNEQFFGPGTRLTVL.

In this sample, this clonotype turned up many times. The gene calls are TRBV18 and TRBJ2-1; D might be TRBD1 or TRBD2, each matching 6 bases. V was cut by 5 bases and J by 6 bases, with 20 bases left in between. Per germline, CDR1 KGHSH and CDR2 LQKENI. The CDR3 consists of 16 residues. This CDR3 reads CASSRTGTLATNEQFF. The CDR3 DNA is TGTGCCAGCTCAAGAACCGGGACACTAGCAACCAATGAGCAGTTCTTC. Filled out from reference TRBV18 and TRBJ2-1, the complete variable domain reads NAGVMQNPRHLVRRRGQEARLRCSPMKGHSHVYWYRQLPEEGLKFMVYLQKENIIDESGMPKERFSAEFPKEGPSILRIQQVVRGDSAAYFCASSRTGTLATNEQFFGPGTRLTVL.

This clonotype was detected many times. The chain employs TRBV7-2 and TRBJ1-2; the match to TRBD1 covers 7 bases. V shed 3 bases, J shed 3 bases, and the junction held 10 bases outside the gene matches. CDR3 length equals 16 residues. Germline-derived CDR1 and CDR2 are SGHTA and FQGNSA. CDR3: CASSLDRISSHYGYTF. CDR3 nucleotides: TGTGCCAGCAGCTTGGACAGGATTTCGTCACACTATGGCTACACCTTC.

This clonotype was seen many times. The chain uses TRBV27 and TRBJ1-4; possibly TRBD1 for D (6 bases). CDR1 and CDR2 (germline): MNHEY, SMNVEV (reference sequence). The CDR3 has 13 residues. Trimming cost V 6 bases and J 5 bases, with 10 bases left between them. CDR3 amino acids: CASRGQKNEKLFF. The CDR3, as DNA: TGTGCCAGCAGGGGACAAAAAAATGAAAAACTGTTTTTT.